This T cell receptor (beta chain) came from a study of T cells in Graves' hyperthyroidism and ophthalmopathy. Study findings and constraints: Separating ophthalmopathy from stable hyperthyroidism was achieved by a 13 V-J model.

Regarding this clonotype: What it binds is not known.

TCR beta CDR3 regions were amplified from RNA transcripts. The HTBI primer set served for first-round RT-PCR of the TCR CDR3. TCRdb re-derived calls from the multiplex PCR reads in MiXCR, one entry per CDR3 protein. The sample carries approximately 400,000 distinct CDR3 sequences, 15% recorded once. Hyperthyroidism, newly diagnosed and lasting under 2 months, affected patients aged 18 to 65. The diagnostic basis comprised clinical symptoms, serum thyroxine and TRAb, thyroid ultrasound and orbital computed tomography. The TCR originated in a woman aged 25 to 39 with Graves' hyperthyroidism. The sequenced sample consisted of blood.

CDR3 sequence (DNA): TGCAGTGCTAGTCGTCTAGCGGAACCCTACGAGCAGTACTTC. Translating it yields CSASRLAEPYEQYF. The rearrangement uses TRBV20-1 and TRBJ2-7, with 7 bases fitting TRBD2. V shed 3 bases and J 2 bases; nucleotides not matched to a gene: 7. The V gene's germline CDR1 is DFQATT and CDR2 SNEGSKA (reference sequence). The CDR3 contains 14 residues.